This T cell receptor beta chain was identified during a study of blood T cell repertoires in COVID-19. As for the study in general: Collection of acute and convalescent COVID-19 samples took place in the United States, Italy and Spain.

Assay: immunoSEQ multiplex PCR; the TCRdb copy retains only in-frame clones and omits some. The table includes 350,000 or so clones, over 85% detected once. V dropped 2 bases and J dropped 8; count of bases not matched to a gene: 4. CDR1 and CDR2 from the germline V gene are MNHEY and SVGAGI. This CDR3 region has 14 residues. The table lists this clone with many counts. Other DNA sequences of this sample code for an identical CDR3. Sequenced sample: peripheral blood. The genes are TRBV6-5 and TRBJ2-1; 9 bases agree with TRBD1. This TCR came from an older woman with COVID-19, enrolled during active disease. The CDR3 spells CASSYGGQGDEQFF. CDR3 sequence (DNA): TGTGCCAGCAGTTACGGGGGACAGGGAGATGAGCAGTTCTTC.